One sample yielded the 2 T cell receptor beta chains listed below, sequenced in a study of blood T cell repertoires in COVID-19. Only in-frame clones appear in the TCRdb table, and some are missing; sequencing was by immunoSEQ multiplex PCR. The table has about 210,000 clones, around 90% seen once; the top ten hold about a tenth. The source material was PBMCs or T cells enriched from blood (not recorded which). The receptors here all came from a man younger than 35 with acute COVID-19.

This clone has just a few counts. The V and J genes are TRBV6-4 and TRBJ2-1; possibly TRBD2 for D (5 bases). CDR1 and CDR2 (germline): MRHNA, SNTAGT. The germline V and J ends were trimmed by 2 bases and 3 bases, with 5 bases remaining between them. The CDR3 runs to 13 residues. The CDR3 region is CASSDTSYNEQFF. CDR3 nucleotide sequence: TGTGCCAGCAGTGACACTAGCTACAATGAGCAGTTCTTC.

The CDR3 spells CASSLDRADTEAFF. The CDR3 nucleotides are TGTGCCAGCAGCTTAGACAGGGCGGACACTGAAGCTTTCTTT. This chain connects TRBV7-8 to TRBJ1-1; D is possibly TRBD1 (6 bases). Looked up from germline, CDR1 is SGHVS and CDR2 is FQNEAQ. This CDR3 spans 14 amino acids. With 1 base removed from V and 3 bases from J, the gap between germline ends came to 9 bases.